The rows below give T cell receptor beta chains drawn from one sample of a study of shared clonotypes between healthy human individuals. Assay: immunoSEQ multiplex PCR; the TCRdb copy retains only in-frame clones and omits some. Altogether roughly 760,000 clones are present, around two thirds being singletons, with the ten largest covering more than 1.5%. Sequencing used memory CD4+ T cells sorted from blood. Receptors were obtained from a woman under 40 in good health. Each CDR3 is given with its conserved first and last residue. Fields, in order: CDR3 DNA, CDR3 protein, V gene, clone size, D gene, J gene. D genes are given only for firm matches. Clone size is not always given. Where it is, it says once, few, many or a class for expanded clones.

TGTGCCAGCAGCTCGGACACGAGCTCCTACGAGCAGTACTTC | CASSSDTSSYEQYF | TRBV7-6 | . | . | TRBJ2-7
TGTGCCAGCAGCTTACGGGTCCACGAGCAGTACTTC | CASSLRVHEQYF | TRBV11-2 | . | . | TRBJ2-7
TGTGCCAGCAGTGAGAGGGGGCGGGAAGAGACCCAGTACTTC | CASSERGREETQYF | TRBV6-1 | . | TRBD1 | TRBJ2-5
TGTGCCAGCAGTGAGTCGGGCGGCGGGAGATATACGCAGTATTTT | CASSESGGGRYTQYF | TRBV6-1 | once | TRBD2 | TRBJ2-3
TGTGCCATCAGTGAGTCTACGGACACTGAAGCTTTCTTT | CAISESTDTEAFF | TRBV10-3 | . | . | TRBJ1-1
TGTGCCACCAGCAGAGATCTGGGGAACTCTGGAAACACCATATATTTT | CATSRDLGNSGNTIYF | TRBV15 | once | . | TRBJ1-3
TGTGCCAGCAGCTTGCCACATGGGGAGAGCACTGAAGCTTTCTTT | CASSLPHGESTEAFF | TRBV5-4 | . | . | TRBJ1-1
TGTGCCAGCAGCTCCCGGGGAGGGAGTGGAACAGATACGCAGTATTTT | CASSSRGGSGTDTQYF | TRBV7-2 | . | TRBD2 | TRBJ2-3
TGCGCCAGCAGACCGGGACCCACTGATGAAAAACTGTTTTTT | CASRPGPTDEKLFF | TRBV5-1 | . | . | TRBJ1-4
TGTGCCAGCAGGTTGAGGCATAGCAATCAGCCCCAGCATTTT | CASRLRHSNQPQHF | TRBV27 | . | . | TRBJ1-5
TGTGCCAGCTCACCGGAGGTTTACACTGAAGCTTTCTTT | CASSPEVYTEAFF | TRBV18 | . | . | TRBJ1-1
TGTGCCAGTAGTTCCCGGGTCCCATCCGAGACCCAGTACTTC | CASSSRVPSETQYF | TRBV19 | . | . | TRBJ2-5
TGTGCCAGCAGTTCGCTCCAAGGGGGGGAAAAACTGTTTTTT | CASSSLQGGEKLFF | TRBV7-9 | . | . | TRBJ1-4
TGTGCCAGCAGCTTGATCGGAGAGAATCGGGGAGCTTTCTTT | CASSLIGENRGAFF | TRBV5-6 | . | . | TRBJ1-1
TGCGCCAGCAGCTTGGAAATCGGGGAGCTGTTTTTT | CASSLEIGELFF | TRBV5-1 | . | . | TRBJ2-2
TGTGCCAGCAGTTACAGAGGGAGTGGAACAGATACGCAGTATTTT | CASSYRGSGTDTQYF | TRBV6-6 | . | . | TRBJ2-3
TGTGCCAGCCGGCAGACCACAGATACGCAGTATTTT | CASRQTTDTQYF | TRBV2 | . | . | TRBJ2-3
TGTGCCTGGAGTTCCGGGAGTGGTCTTCGAGGCAATGAGCAGTTCTTC | CAWSSGSGLRGNEQFF | TRBV30 | . | . | TRBJ2-1
TGTGCCAGCAGCAAAGCCGACCAGGGGGGCACAGATACGCAGTATTTT | CASSKADQGGTDTQYF | TRBV21-1 | once | . | TRBJ2-3
TGTGCCAGCAGTGAAAACGCGGAGCCGACGGAAGCTTTCTTT | CASSENAEPTEAFF | TRBV6-1 | . | . | TRBJ1-1
TGTGCCAGCAGCTTAGGACAGGGAGGGGAGAGGGAGCAGTACTTC | CASSLGQGGEREQYF | TRBV7-2 | . | . | TRBJ2-7
TGTGCCAGCAGCCAAGAGCGGGGGGGACCAGATACGCAGTATTTT | CASSQERGGPDTQYF | TRBV4-2 | . | TRBD2 | TRBJ2-3
TGTGCCAGCAGCTTAAGAGGAGGGGACAGACTAAGCTACACCTTC | CASSLRGGDRLSYTF | TRBV7-3 | . | TRBD1 | TRBJ1-2
TGCAGTGCTAGAGAGGAGACCCAGTACTTC | CSAREETQYF | TRBV20-1 | many | . | TRBJ2-5
TGCGCCAGCAGCTTGGAAGCAGATACGCAGTATTTT | CASSLEADTQYF | TRBV5-1 | few | . | TRBJ2-3
TGTGCCAGCAGCCAAGATAGGGGGGGACTAGCGGGTAAGAAGCAGTACTTC | CASSQDRGGLAGKKQYF | TRBV4-2 | once | TRBD2 | TRBJ2-7
TGTGCCTGGAGGGGAACAGCCGACAATGAGCAGTTCTTC | CAWRGTADNEQFF | TRBV30 | . | . | TRBJ2-1
TGTGCCAGCAGAAACAGTGGGGGGACTAATGAAAAACTGTTTTTT | CASRNSGGTNEKLFF | TRBV27 | . | . | TRBJ1-4
TGTGCCAGCAGCTTAACCTTACTAGCCCAACAAGAGACCCAGTACTTC | CASSLTLLAQQETQYF | TRBV7-6 | medium-sized | . | TRBJ2-5
TGCGCCAGCAGCCCCCTCAGTTCTTTGGCCAGGGCATCGAACACTGAAGCTTTCTTT | CASSPLSSLARASNTEAFF | TRBV5-1 | . | . | TRBJ1-1
TGTGCCAGCAGTTTAGCGGGAGGGCGAGCTTGGGAGCAGTACTTC | CASSLAGGRAWEQYF | TRBV28 | . | TRBD2 | TRBJ2-7
TGTGCCTGGAGGCTAGGATACCAAGAGACCCAGTACTTC | CAWRLGYQETQYF | TRBV30 | . | . | TRBJ2-5
TGTGCCAGCAGCACCTTAGCGGCGAGCTCCTACAATGAGCAGTTCTTC | CASSTLAASSYNEQFF | TRBV9 | . | . | TRBJ2-1
TGTGCCAGCAGCTCGACCGGGACTACCGTAGAGCAGTACTTC | CASSSTGTTVEQYF | TRBV7-2 | once | TRBD2 | TRBJ2-7
TGCGCCAGCAGGTGGACTAGCGGGAGGGCCGGGACCTACGAGCAGTACTTC | CASRWTSGRAGTYEQYF | TRBV10-1 | few | TRBD2 | TRBJ2-7
TGTGCCAGCTCACCACTCGTCCCAGGGGAAAACGAGCAGTACTTC | CASSPLVPGENEQYF | TRBV18 | . | . | TRBJ2-7